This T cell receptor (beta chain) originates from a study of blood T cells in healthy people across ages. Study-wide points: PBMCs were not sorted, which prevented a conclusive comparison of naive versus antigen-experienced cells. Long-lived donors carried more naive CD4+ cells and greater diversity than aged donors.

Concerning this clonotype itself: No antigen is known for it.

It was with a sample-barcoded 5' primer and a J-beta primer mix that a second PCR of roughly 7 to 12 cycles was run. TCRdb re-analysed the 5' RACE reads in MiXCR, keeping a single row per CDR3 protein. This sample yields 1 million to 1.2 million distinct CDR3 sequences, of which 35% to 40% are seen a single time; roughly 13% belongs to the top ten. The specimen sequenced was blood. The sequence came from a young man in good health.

CDR3 bases: TGTGCCAGCAGCTTAGTAGTGGTGGTCACTGAAGCTTTCTTT. Protein: CASSLVVVVTEAFF. V is TRBV7-9 and J is TRBJ1-1; D not resolved. Germline CDR1 reads SEHNR; CDR2 reads FQNEAQ (reference sequence). The CDR3 is 14 amino acids. Trimming cost V 1 base and J 4 bases, with 10 bases left between them.